Below, 19 T cell receptor beta chains from the same sample are listed, as sequenced in a study of graft-versus-host responses after intestinal transplantation. Profiled with immunoSEQ multiplex PCR; TCRdb holds only in-frame clones, not every one. Of around 78,000 clones listed, roughly 84% are singletons. Their cognate antigens are unknown. Sequencing used unstimulated CD8+ T cells sorted from spleen or lymph node cells, obtained before transplant. These receptors all come from a human donor who was the organ donor for an intestinal transplant.

This clone turned up a few times. Other DNA sequences in this sample translate to the same CDR3. This rearrangement joins TRBV7-8 to TRBJ1-5; tentatively, D is TRBD1 (5 bases). Trimming took off 1 base at V and 1 base at J, with 8 bases between the two ends. CDR1 and CDR2 (germline): SGHVS, FQNEAQ. The CDR3 length is 15 residues. CDR3 sequence (DNA): TGTGCCAGCAGCTTAGGGGACGGGAGCAATCAGCCCCAGCATTTT. Translating it yields CASSLGDGSNQPQHF.

As concerns this clone: A read error may produce the germline difference seen at one junction end. The CDR3 reads CASNLRGLSDTEAFF. CDR3 nucleotides: TGTGCCAGCAATTTACGGGGCTTGAGTGACACTGAAGCTTTCTTT. The rearrangement links TRBV28 to TRBJ1-1, with D tentatively TRBD1 (5 bases). The V gene's germline CDR1 is MDHEN and CDR2 SYDVKM. The CDR3 spans 15 residues.

This clone came up once. The V and J genes are TRBV9 and TRBJ1-3, with 7 bases fitting TRBD1. V lost 3 bases and J lost 3; bases outside the gene matches: 6. The germline V gene has CDR1 SGDLS and CDR2 YYNGEE. This CDR3 comprises 15 residues. The CDR3 loop is CASSALTGSGNTIYF. For the CDR3, the DNA is TGTGCCAGCAGCGCATTGACAGGGAGTGGAAACACCATATATTTT.

The rearrangement joins TRBV19 to TRBJ1-2; TRBD1 might be the D (5 bases). Germline V gives CDR1 LNHDA, CDR2 SQIVND (reference sequence). The CDR3 totals 17 residues. The V and J ends lost 2 bases and 1 base respectively, with 17 bases between them. The CDR3 protein is CASSISLGAGDNYGYTF. DNA for the CDR3: TGTGCCAGTAGTATATCCCTAGGGGCGGGAGATAACTATGGCTACACCTTC. The full variable domain, rest sourced from reference TRBV19 and TRBJ1-2, is DGGITQSPKYLFRKEGQNVTLSCEQNLNHDAMYWYRQDPGQGLRLIYYSQIVNDFQKGDIAEGYSVSREKKESFPLTVTSAQKNPTAFYLCASSISLGAGDNYGYTFGSGTRLTVV.

The chain links TRBV7-2 to TRBJ1-2, with unresolved D. This CDR3 region has 13 residues. Germline V CDR1 and CDR2: SGHTA, FQGNSA. Trimming took 2 bases from V and 8 from J, leaving 12 bases between them. The CDR3 DNA reads TGTGCCAGCAGCTTAACAACATCGGGGGGCTACACCTTC. It translates to CASSLTTSGGYTF.

This clone was detected only a few times. V gene TRBV4-2 combines with J gene TRBJ1-4; 9 bases are a match to TRBD1. Germline V gene sequence: CDR1 LGHNA, CDR2 YNFKEQ. V shed 4 bases and J 3 bases; nucleotides not matched to a gene: 3. This CDR3 is built from 15 residues. The CDR3, as DNA: TGTGCCAGCAGCCTAGACAGGGGGGCTAATGAAAAACTGTTTTTT. This translates into CASSLDRGANEKLFF.

The CDR3 DNA is TGTGCCAGCAAGGGCAGGCCAACCTACGAGCAGTACTTC. This codes for CASKGRPTYEQYF. J is TRBJ2-7 and V is TRBV27; D uncertain. Trimming left V 7 bases short and J 2 bases short, with 12 bases between. Germline V lookup: CDR1 MNHEY, CDR2 SMNVEV (reference sequence). CDR3 length: 13 residues.

The V call is TRBV29-1, the J call TRBJ2-3; D is ambiguous. The V end lost 4 bases, the J end lost 1 base, and 12 bases lay between the germline ends. This CDR3 is 14 amino acids long. The germline V gene encodes CDR1 SQVTM and CDR2 ANQGSEA. This chain's CDR3 is CSVAEDGRTDTQYF. The CDR3 nucleotides are TGCAGCGTTGCAGAGGACGGCCGCACAGATACGCAGTATTTT.

This chain uses TRBV4-2 with TRBJ2-5; 9 nucleotides match TRBD2. This CDR3 contains 15 residues. After removal of 0 bases from V and 1 base from J, the junction contained 0 bases not matched to a gene. Germline V gene lookup returns CDR1 LGHNA and CDR2 YNFKEQ. CDR3 in DNA: TGTGCCAGCAGCCAAGAGCGGGGGGGCCAAGAGACCCAGTACTTC. Its translation is CASSQERGGQETQYF.

The chain combines TRBV7-9 with TRBJ2-5; 11 positions agree with TRBD2. The V gene's germline CDR1 is SEHNR and CDR2 FQNEAQ (reference sequence). Losses at the gene ends were 7 bases for V and 4 bases for J; bases not matched to a gene: 2. The length of the CDR3 is 13 residues. CDR3 nucleotides: TGTGCCAGCACTAGCGGGGGGAGAGAGACCCAGTACTTC. Translation gives CASTSGGRETQYF.

V gene TRBV6-9 combines with J gene TRBJ2-7; D not certain. In germline, CDR1 is MNHGY, CDR2 SVAAGI. The CDR3 sequence is 9 residues long. Trimming stripped 8 bases from V and 4 bases from J, with 3 bases between. The DNA for the CDR3 is TGTGCCAGCGGGTACGAGCAGTACTTC. Translating it yields CASGYEQYF.

The chain joins TRBV6-5 to TRBJ2-7; 7 nucleotides align to TRBD1. This CDR3 comprises 13 residues. The germline gives CDR1 MNHEY, CDR2 SVGAGI. V shed 6 bases, J shed 6 bases, and the junction held 8 bases outside the gene matches. CDR3 region: CASRDQGGIEQYF. In nucleotides, the CDR3 is TGTGCCAGCAGGGATCAAGGGGGCATCGAGCAGTACTTC.

The V call is TRBV7-9, the J call TRBJ2-3; TRBD1 aligns across 9 bases. After removal of 5 bases from V and 11 bases from J, the junction contained 11 bases not matched to a gene. Germline V gives CDR1 SEHNR, CDR2 FQNEAQ (reference sequence). The CDR3 length is 14 residues. The CDR3 bases are TGTGCCAGCAGCCTCACGACCGGGACAGGGATGCAGTATTTT. Its translation: CASSLTTGTGMQYF.

The chain combines TRBV19 with TRBJ2-2, with D unresolved. Trimming left V 6 bases short and J 4 bases short, with 9 bases between. This CDR3 is 13 amino acids long. Germline CDR1 and CDR2: LNHDA and SQIVND (reference sequence). The chain's CDR3 is CASSRFGTGELFF. The CDR3 DNA is TGTGCCAGTAGCCGGTTTGGCACCGGGGAGCTGTTTTTT.

A single count supports this clone. This chain links TRBV27 with TRBJ2-7; possible D gene TRBD1, 8 bases. Trimming cost V 2 bases and J 4 bases, with 18 bases left between them. Germline CDR1 MNHEY, CDR2 SMNVEV (reference sequence). The CDR3 sequence is 16 residues long. The CDR3 sequence: CASSLTGGGYFYEQYF. For the CDR3, the DNA is TGTGCCAGCAGTTTAACAGGGGGAGGGTACTTTTACGAGCAGTACTTC.

This chain uses TRBV11-3 with TRBJ1-3; no clear D gene. CDR3 length: 15 residues. Germline CDR1 and CDR2: SGHNT and YENEEA. Trimming stripped 5 bases from V and 2 bases from J, with 13 bases between. The CDR3 sequence is CASSPDANPGNTIYF. The CDR3 nucleotides are TGTGCCAGCAGCCCCGACGCTAATCCTGGAAACACCATATATTTT.

The rearrangement links TRBV7-2 to TRBJ2-1; 9 bases line up with TRBD2. The CDR3 runs 17 residues. The junction had 7 bases not matched to a gene; V was cut back by 2 bases and J by 2 bases. Germline assignment: CDR1 SGHTA and CDR2 FQGNSA. The CDR3 sequence is CASSLTIAGDPYNEQFF. In DNA form, the CDR3 reads TGTGCCAGCAGCTTAACAATAGCGGGGGATCCCTACAATGAGCAGTTCTTC. The full variable domain, its missing parts supplied by reference TRBV7-2 and TRBJ2-1, is GAGVSQSPSNKVTEKGKDVELRCDPISGHTALYWYRQSLGQGLEFLIYFQGNSAPDKSGLPSDRFSAERTGGSVSTLTIQRTQQEDSAVYLCASSLTIAGDPYNEQFFGPGTRLTVL.

The rearrangement links TRBV6-1 to TRBJ2-4; D is uncertain. V lost 6 bases and J 0 bases, leaving 9 bases between the germline ends. The CDR3 runs 14 residues. Per germline, CDR1 MNHNS and CDR2 SASEGT. The CDR3 region is CASSPALAKNIQYF. DNA of the CDR3: TGTGCCAGCAGCCCCGCTCTAGCCAAAAACATTCAGTACTTC.

The J gene is TRBJ2-3, the V gene TRBV6-5; 10 positions agree with TRBD2. Germline CDR1 reads MNHEY; CDR2 reads SVGAGI. CDR3 length equals 15 residues. The V and J ends lost 11 bases and 5 bases, in that order; junction bases with no gene match: 13. DNA for the CDR3: TGTGCCTCACGAGACAGCGGGGGGGCCGGAGATACGCAGTATTTT. It encodes CASRDSGGAGDTQYF.